Listed here are 3 T cell receptor beta chains from one sample, sequenced in a study of blood T cell repertoires in COVID-19. Sequencing used immunoSEQ multiplex PCR; TCRdb keeps in-frame clones, though not all of them. This table holds around 260,000 clones, 80% to 95% found once. Sequenced material: peripheral blood. These receptors all come from a person aged 18 to 35 with COVID-19, enrolled during active disease.

The chain has TRBV19 and TRBJ2-3, with 7 bases identical to TRBD2. The V gene end was trimmed by 3 bases and the J gene end by 3 bases; junction bases not matched to a gene: 3. The CDR3 is made up of 14 amino acids. Germline V CDR1 and CDR2: LNHDA, SQIVND (reference sequence). The CDR3 DNA reads as TGTGCCAGTAGTATTACGGGAGGTACAGATACGCAGTATTTT. This sequence encodes CASSITGGTDTQYF.

CDR3 sequence (DNA): TGTGCCACCAGTGACAGGGGGACCCCCAATGAGGAGACCCAGTACTTC. Its protein is CATSDRGTPNEETQYF. The chain uses TRBV24-1 and TRBJ2-5, with 7 bases lining up with TRBD1. Germline CDR1 KGHDR, CDR2 SFDVKD. J lost 5 bases, V lost 4 bases, and 12 bases had no gene match. There are 16 residues in the CDR3.

V usage is TRBV28 and J usage is TRBJ1-5, with TRBD1 matching over 7 bases. V was pared by 1 base and J by 5 bases, with 2 bases of the junction left unmatched. This CDR3 comprises 14 residues. In germline, CDR1 is MDHEN, CDR2 SYDVKM. The CDR3, as DNA: TGTGCCAGCAGTTTATCGACAGGGTATCAGCCCCAGCATTTT. Translating gives CASSLSTGYQPQHF.